This T cell receptor (beta chain) came from a study of T cell responses to AZD1222 COVID-19 vaccine. Using immunoSEQ multiplex PCR, the repertoire was profiled, and TCRdb retains in-frame clones only, with some absent. The data show 95,000 to 150,000 clones, 70% to 90% seen once. CDR1 is MDHEN, CDR2 SYDVKM, per germline. V was cut by 2 bases and J by 2 bases, with 10 bases left in between. This CDR3 comprises 15 residues. This clone appeared a few times. The material sequenced was peripheral blood, taken on day 0 of AZD1222 vaccination. The receptor's source is an adult in good health. The chain is built from TRBV28 and TRBJ1-5; D ambiguous. The CDR3 nucleotides are TGTGCCAGCAGTTTAAGGGTTTGGGGCAATCAGCCCCAGCATTTT. Protein: CASSLRVWGNQPQHF.